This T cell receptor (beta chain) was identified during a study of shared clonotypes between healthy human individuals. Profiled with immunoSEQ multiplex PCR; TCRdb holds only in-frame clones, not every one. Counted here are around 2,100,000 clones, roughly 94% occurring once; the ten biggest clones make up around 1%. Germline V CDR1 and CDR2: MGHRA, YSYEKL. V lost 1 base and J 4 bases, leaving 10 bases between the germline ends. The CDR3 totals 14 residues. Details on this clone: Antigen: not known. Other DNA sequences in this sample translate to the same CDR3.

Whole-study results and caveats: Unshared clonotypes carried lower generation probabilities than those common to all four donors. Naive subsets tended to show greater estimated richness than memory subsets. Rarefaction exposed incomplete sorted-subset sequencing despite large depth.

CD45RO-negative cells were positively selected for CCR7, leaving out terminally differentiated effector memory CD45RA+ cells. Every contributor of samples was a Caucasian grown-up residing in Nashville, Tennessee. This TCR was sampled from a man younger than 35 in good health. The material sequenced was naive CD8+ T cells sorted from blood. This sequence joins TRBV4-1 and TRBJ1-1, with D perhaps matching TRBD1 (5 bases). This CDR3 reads CASSQVGLGTEAFF. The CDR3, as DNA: TGCGCCAGCAGCCAAGTGGGGCTCGGCACTGAAGCTTTCTTT.